The 6 T cell receptor beta chains given below trace back to one sample, sequenced in a study of response to subunit inactivated influenza vaccine (dated by TCRdb to the late 2010s). The receptor library was made with RT-PCR. This sample was sequenced with an Illumina HiSeq 2500. The raw public reads went through TCRdb reprocessing: fastp at Q25, MiXCR clone calling, in-frame beta chains kept. Rows are combined by CDR3 protein, so each entry shows the most common genes and DNA. The sample table contains roughly 500,000 distinct CDR3 sequences; only one count was recorded for roughly 27% of them. In total, the top ten clones hold approximately 1.9% of the sample. Source: CD4+ T cells sorted from PBMCs, taken about 5 days after vaccination. These receptors were collected from a man aged 50-60 years who received an inactivated influenza vaccine. Donor details come from another sample of the same person, matched by shared clones.

The chain recombines TRBV4-3 with TRBJ2-7; no reliable D call. Between the trimmed V and J ends, which lost 4 bases and 1 base, there was a span of 14 bases. This CDR3 region has 15 residues. Germline loops: CDR1 LGHNA, CDR2 YSLEER. CDR3 coding DNA: TGCGCCAGCAGCCCGTGGCCCTTGGAATCCTACGAGCAGTACTTC. Translation gives CASSPWPLESYEQYF.

The table lists this clonotype with many counts. This chain connects TRBV12-3 or TRBV12-4 to TRBJ2-7; 9 nucleotides align to TRBD1. The CDR3 has 15 residues. V gave up 4 bases and J gave up 3 bases; unmatched junction bases: 7. DNA for the CDR3: TGTGCCAGCAGTTCGTCCGGGACAGGGATCTACGAGCAGTACTTC. Translated: CASSSSGTGIYEQYF.

A few counts support this clonotype. The chain uses TRBV29-1 and TRBJ1-2; D is uncertain. CDR3 size: 10 residues. V lost 5 bases to trimming and J lost 3 bases, with 4 bases between them. CDR1 is SQVTM and CDR2 is ANQGSEA in the germline V gene. The CDR3 sequence is CSVLHYGYTF. The DNA for the CDR3 is TGCAGCGTTCTCCACTATGGCTACACCTTC.

The rearrangement uses TRBV12-3 or TRBV12-4 and TRBJ2-7; D ambiguous. There are 12 residues in the CDR3. Trimming left V 3 bases short and J 3 bases short, with 6 bases between. DNA for the CDR3: TGTGCCAGCAGTTTGATCGTCTACGAGCAGTACTTC. Translated: CASSLIVYEQYF.

This chain links TRBV6-5 with TRBJ2-3; D is possibly TRBD2 (7 bases). Germline V gene sequence: CDR1 MNHEY, CDR2 SVGAGI. The CDR3 consists of 15 residues. Trimming removed 4 bases at V and 0 bases at J, with 11 bases between. As DNA, the CDR3 is TGTGCCAGCAGTTTGGGGGGGCTCAGCACAGATACGCAGTATTTT. Its translation: CASSLGGLSTDTQYF.

The chain carries TRBV12-3 or TRBV12-4 and TRBJ2-5; perhaps TRBD2 as D (7 bases). Trimming cost V 5 bases and J 4 bases, with 17 bases left between them. This CDR3 is 15 amino acids long. CDR3 sequence reads: CASSGLVGGRETQYF. CDR3 nucleotides: TGTGCCAGCAGTGGACTGGTGGGGGGGCGAGAGACCCAGTACTTC.